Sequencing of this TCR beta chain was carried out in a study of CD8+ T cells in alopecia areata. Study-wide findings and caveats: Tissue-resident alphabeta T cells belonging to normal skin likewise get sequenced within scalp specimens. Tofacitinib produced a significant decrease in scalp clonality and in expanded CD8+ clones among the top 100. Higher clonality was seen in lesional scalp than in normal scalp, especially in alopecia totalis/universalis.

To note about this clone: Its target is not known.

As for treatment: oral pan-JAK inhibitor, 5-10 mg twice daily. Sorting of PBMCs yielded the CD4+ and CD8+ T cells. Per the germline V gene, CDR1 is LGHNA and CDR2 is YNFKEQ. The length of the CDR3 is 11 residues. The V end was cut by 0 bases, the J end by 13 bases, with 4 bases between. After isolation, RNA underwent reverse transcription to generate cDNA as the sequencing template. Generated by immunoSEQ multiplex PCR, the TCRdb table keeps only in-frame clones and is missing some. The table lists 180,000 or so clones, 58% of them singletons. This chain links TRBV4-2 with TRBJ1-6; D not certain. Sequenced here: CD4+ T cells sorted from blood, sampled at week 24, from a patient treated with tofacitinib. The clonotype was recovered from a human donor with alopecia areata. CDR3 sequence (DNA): TGTGCCAGCAGCCAAGAAGGTCCCCTCCACTTT. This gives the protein CASSQEGPLHF.